This TCR beta chain was identified during a study of T cells in localized non-small cell lung cancer. Germline values: CDR1 SGHRS, CDR2 YFSETQ. With 0 bases removed from V and 1 base from J, the gap between germline ends came to 7 bases. CDR3 length: 14 amino acids. Sequencing was performed with immunoSEQ multiplex PCR; in TCRdb, only in-frame clones are kept and a portion is missing. This repertoire shows about 77,000 clones, 88% found once; its top ten account for 20% to 25%. This clonotype originated in a woman between 35 and 75 years old with stage I squamous cell lung carcinoma. The gene calls are TRBV5-1 and TRBJ1-1; D remains ambiguous. Source: peripheral blood, taken before any cancer treatment. CDR3 sequence reads: CASSLEAANTEAFF. For the CDR3, the DNA is TGCGCCAGCAGCTTGGAGGCGGCGAACACTGAAGCTTTCTTT.